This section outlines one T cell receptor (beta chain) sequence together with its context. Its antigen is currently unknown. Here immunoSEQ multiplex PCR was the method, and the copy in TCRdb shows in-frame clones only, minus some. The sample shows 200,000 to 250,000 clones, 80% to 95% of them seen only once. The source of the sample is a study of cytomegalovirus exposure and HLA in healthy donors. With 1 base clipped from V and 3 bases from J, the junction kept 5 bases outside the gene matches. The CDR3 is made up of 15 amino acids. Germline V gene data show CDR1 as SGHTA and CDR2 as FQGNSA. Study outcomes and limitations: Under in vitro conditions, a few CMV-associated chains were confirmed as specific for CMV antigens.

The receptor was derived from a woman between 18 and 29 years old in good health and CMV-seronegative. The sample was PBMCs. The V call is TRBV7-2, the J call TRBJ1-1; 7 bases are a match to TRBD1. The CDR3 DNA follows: TGTGCCAGCAGCTTAGTGGGTACAGGGGACACTGAAGCTTTCTTT. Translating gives CASSLVGTGDTEAFF. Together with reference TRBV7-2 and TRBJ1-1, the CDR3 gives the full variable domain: GAGVSQSPSNKVTEKGKDVELRCDPISGHTALYWYRQSLGQGLEFLIYFQGNSAPDKSGLPSDRFSAERTGGSVSTLTIQRTQQEDSAVYLCASSLVGTGDTEAFFGQGTRLTVV.